The T cell receptor beta chain under discussion was sequenced for a study of OX40 agonist ivuxolimab in advanced cancers. Study-level background: Hepatocellular carcinoma, melanoma, renal cell or head and neck cancer occurred in dose-escalation patients. Among those treated, three patients had partial responses, one with hepatocellular carcinoma and two with cutaneous melanoma. Findings and caveats of the study: In the 0.1 to 3.0 mg/kg range, CD4+ and CD8+ blood T cells had expanded clonally by week 6.

Turning to this clone: Its antigen is undetermined.

This CDR3 contains 15 residues. Trimming took off 2 bases at V and 3 bases at J, with 8 bases between the two ends. From germline, CDR1 is MGHRA and CDR2 YSYEKL. Assay: immunoSEQ multiplex PCR; the TCRdb copy retains only in-frame clones and omits some. The sample has some 74,000 clones; about 90% are singletons. The chain has TRBV4-1 and TRBJ2-6; no clear D gene. The TCR was taken from an adult with an advanced solid tumor such as melanoma, head and neck, liver or kidney cancer. Here the sequenced sample was CD4+ or CD8+ T cells sorted from blood, taken in a trial of the OX40 agonist ivuxolimab. This chain's CDR3 is CASSQSPYGANVLTF. CDR3 sequence (DNA): TGCGCCAGCAGCCAAAGTCCTTATGGGGCCAACGTCCTGACTTTC.